A selection of T cell receptor beta chains follows, all from one sample in a study of identifying expanded T cells in peripheral blood. Here immunoSEQ multiplex PCR was the method, and the copy in TCRdb shows in-frame clones only, minus some. The sample lists about 80,000 clones, roughly 89% seen once, with about 7% in the top ten. The sample comprised blood. The receptors here all came from a person aged 18-70 years in good health. The CDR3 runs from the conserved cysteine through the conserved F or W. A D gene is named only where the DNA matches it firmly. Part of the rows lack a size; the others show once, few, many or a class for expanded clones.

cdr3_nt	cdr3_aa	j_call	d_call	clone_size	v_call
TGTGCCATCAGTGACAACTCTGGAAACACCATATATTTT	CAISDNSGNTIYF	TRBJ1-3	-	-	TRBV10-3
TGTGCCATCAGCCCAGGGTTCCCTAGCAATCAGCCCCAGCATTTT	CAISPGFPSNQPQHF	TRBJ1-5	-	-	TRBV10-3
TGTGCCAGCAGCTTAGCGAATAATGCTGGCGGGAGGGCCCAAGATACGCAGTATTTT	CASSLANNAGGRAQDTQYF	TRBJ2-3	TRBD2	-	TRBV7-2
TGTGCCAGCAGCGTAGAAAGAGGGCCTACCGGGGAGCTGTTTTTT	CASSVERGPTGELFF	TRBJ2-2	-	-	TRBV9
TGTGCCAGCCCCCATACCCGACAGGGGGAAAAACTGTTTTTT	CASPHTRQGEKLFF	TRBJ1-4	-	-	TRBV21-1
TGTGCCAGCAGCTTAGTAACAGGGGATTCCTACGAGCAGTACTTC	CASSLVTGDSYEQYF	TRBJ2-7	TRBD1	-	TRBV7-8
TGTGCCAGCACTGGGCAGATCGTCTATGGCTACACCTTC	CASTGQIVYGYTF	TRBJ1-2	-	-	TRBV2
TGTGCCAGCAGTGAAGGCTTAACAGGGTCTTACAAGCGTCGAAACACCATATATTTT	CASSEGLTGSYKRRNTIYF	TRBJ1-3	-	-	TRBV2
TGTGCTAGTGGCCGGGAGTATTCACCCCTCCACTTT	CASGREYSPLHF	TRBJ1-6	-	-	TRBV12-5
TGTGCCAGCAGCTTAGTTCCCCCATGGGCTAACTATGGCTACACCTTC	CASSLVPPWANYGYTF	TRBJ1-2	-	-	TRBV7-9
TGTGCCAGCGAACAAAACTCCGCCCATATTCCAGGTGAAGCTTTCTTT	CASEQNSAHIPGEAFF	TRBJ1-1	-	-	TRBV18
TGTGCCTGGAGTGTACGGGGTGAAAAACTGTTTTTT	CAWSVRGEKLFF	TRBJ1-4	-	-	TRBV30
TGTGCCATCAGTGGTACGGGGGGCGCAGACACTGAAGCTTTCTTT	CAISGTGGADTEAFF	TRBJ1-1	-	once	TRBV10-3
TGTGCCAGCAGCGCCGGGACAGGGTTTCAAACCGGGGAGCTGTTTTTT	CASSAGTGFQTGELFF	TRBJ2-2	TRBD1	-	TRBV9
TGCAGCGTGACAGGGGCCAATAATGAAAAACTGTTTTTT	CSVTGANNEKLFF	TRBJ1-4	TRBD1	-	TRBV29-1
TGTGCCAGCAGCAGTGCAGGGGACTCTGGAAACACCATATATTTT	CASSSAGDSGNTIYF	TRBJ1-3	-	-	TRBV21-1
TGCAGCGTTCAGGGGGGCGGCAGCAATCAGCCCCAGCATTTT	CSVQGGGSNQPQHF	TRBJ1-5	TRBD1	-	TRBV29-1
TGTGCCAGCAGCTTAGTTAACAGGAACACTGAAGCTTTCTTT	CASSLVNRNTEAFF	TRBJ1-1	-	-	TRBV11-2
TGTGCCAGCAGACCACAGGGGTCTGCTGAAGCTTTCTTT	CASRPQGSAEAFF	TRBJ1-1	TRBD1	-	TRBV6-1
TGTGCCTGGTTCGTCCGGGACTATGGCTACACCTTC	CAWFVRDYGYTF	TRBJ1-2	-	-	TRBV30
TGTGCCAGCAGCAAAAGACTCGTGGGGCCGCTTGGGACGGGCGACAATGAGCAGTTCTTC	CASSKRLVGPLGTGDNEQFF	TRBJ2-1	-	once	TRBV4-2
TGTGCCAGCAGCTCAAATCCCGGGACAGGGGTTGAAAAACTGTTTTTT	CASSSNPGTGVEKLFF	TRBJ1-4	TRBD1	-	TRBV7-6
TGTGCCAGCAGCTTAGTGTTGGCGTACAATGAGCAGTTCTTC	CASSLVLAYNEQFF	TRBJ2-1	-	-	TRBV7-9
TGCAGCGTCCGACAGGGGTTGAACACCGGGGAGCTGTTTTTT	CSVRQGLNTGELFF	TRBJ2-2	TRBD1	-	TRBV29-1
TGTGCCAGCAGCGTAGGGGGCGACTATGGCTACACCTTC	CASSVGGDYGYTF	TRBJ1-2	-	few	TRBV9
TGTGCCAGCAGCGCTCGACTAGTGGCAGATACGCAGTATTTT	CASSARLVADTQYF	TRBJ2-3	-	-	TRBV9
TGTGCCAGCAGAAAGGGGACAGGGGTGACCGGGGAGCTGTTTTTT	CASRKGTGVTGELFF	TRBJ2-2	TRBD1	-	TRBV25-1
TGCGCCAGCAGCTTTACGGGACAGGGCAATCAGCCCCAGCATTTT	CASSFTGQGNQPQHF	TRBJ1-5	TRBD1	-	TRBV5-1
TGTGCCAGCCGGACGACAGGGGGCTTTTCACCCCTCCACTTT	CASRTTGGFSPLHF	TRBJ1-6	TRBD1	-	TRBV2
TGTGCCACCAGCAGAGCGGTCGCAACTAATGAAAAACTGTTTTTT	CATSRAVATNEKLFF	TRBJ1-4	-	once	TRBV15
TGTGCCAGTAGTGCACAAGGGGGAAGTACTGAAGCTTTCTTT	CASSAQGGSTEAFF	TRBJ1-1	-	-	TRBV19
TGCGCCAGCAGCCTAGGGGGGTATAGCTCCTACAATGAGCAGTTCTTC	CASSLGGYSSYNEQFF	TRBJ2-1	-	once	TRBV5-1
TGCGCCAGCAGCGAACAGGAACCCGGCGTGGGGCAGTACTTC	CASSEQEPGVGQYF	TRBJ2-7	-	-	TRBV5-1
TGTGCAATTCAGAGCTCCTATAATTCACCCCTCCACTTT	CAIQSSYNSPLHF	TRBJ1-6	-	-	TRBV25-1
TGTGCCAGCAGCTTGTCAGGGGGTATCAATAATTCACCCCTCCACTTT	CASSLSGGINNSPLHF	TRBJ1-6	TRBD1	-	TRBV5-6
TGTGCCAGCAGCGTTGGACAGGGGTTGAGCAATGAGCAGTTCTTC	CASSVGQGLSNEQFF	TRBJ2-1	TRBD1	-	TRBV9